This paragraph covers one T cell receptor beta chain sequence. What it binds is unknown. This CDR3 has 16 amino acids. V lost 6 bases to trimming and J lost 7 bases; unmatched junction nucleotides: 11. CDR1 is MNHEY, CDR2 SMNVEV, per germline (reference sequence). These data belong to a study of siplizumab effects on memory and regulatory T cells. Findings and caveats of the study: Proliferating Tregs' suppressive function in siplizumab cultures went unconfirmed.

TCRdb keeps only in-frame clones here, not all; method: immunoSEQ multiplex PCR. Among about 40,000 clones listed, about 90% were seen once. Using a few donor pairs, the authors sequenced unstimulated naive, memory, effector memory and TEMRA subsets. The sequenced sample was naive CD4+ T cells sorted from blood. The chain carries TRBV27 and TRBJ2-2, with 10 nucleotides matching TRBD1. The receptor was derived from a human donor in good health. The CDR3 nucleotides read TGTGCCAGCAGCCAAAGCGGGACAGGGGTTGGCGGGGAGCTGTTTTTT. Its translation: CASSQSGTGVGGELFF.